This is a list of T cell receptor beta chains from one sample in a study of cytomegalovirus exposure and HLA in healthy donors. The repertoire was sequenced with immunoSEQ multiplex PCR; TCRdb's copy has only in-frame clones and lacks some. The sample includes some 110,000 clones, around 80% of them seen just once. The sequencing input was PBMCs. Receptors were obtained from a woman aged 45-59 years in good health and CMV-seropositive. The CDR3 runs from the conserved cysteine through the conserved F or W. Fields, in order: J gene, D gene, clone size, V gene, CDR3 DNA, CDR3 protein. A D gene is named only where the DNA matches it firmly. Size is omitted from some rows. Given values are once, few, many or a class for expanded clones.

j_gene: TRBJ1-3; d_gene: TRBD1; abundance: -; v_gene: TRBV30; CDR3nt: TGTGCCTGGACCCGGGGACAGGGGGCGGGAAACACCATATATTTT; CDR3aa: CAWTRGQGAGNTIYF
j_gene: TRBJ2-7; d_gene: -; abundance: -; v_gene: TRBV5-4; CDR3nt: TGTGCCAGCAGCTTGGTTAGTGGAGGCGAGCAGTACTTC; CDR3aa: CASSLVSGGEQYF
j_gene: TRBJ1-6; d_gene: -; abundance: -; v_gene: TRBV7-2; CDR3nt: TGTGCCAGCAGCTTAGGGTCCGTAGGAAGGGGTTCACCCCTCCACTTT; CDR3aa: CASSLGSVGRGSPLHF
j_gene: TRBJ2-1; d_gene: TRBD2; abundance: -; v_gene: TRBV5-1; CDR3nt: TGCGCCAGCAGCTGGGCTGGGACTAGCGGGGGACTAATCTACAATGAGCAGTTCTTC; CDR3aa: CASSWAGTSGGLIYNEQFF
j_gene: TRBJ2-3; d_gene: TRBD2; abundance: -; v_gene: TRBV28; CDR3nt: TGTGCCAGCAGTCCTCCGGGTAGCGGGGGAACAGATACGCAGTATTTT; CDR3aa: CASSPPGSGGTDTQYF
j_gene: TRBJ1-2; d_gene: -; abundance: -; v_gene: TRBV4-2; CDR3nt: TGTGCCAGCAGCCAGGCGGGGCAGCGCTGGAACACCTTC; CDR3aa: CASSQAGQRWNTF
j_gene: TRBJ2-7; d_gene: TRBD1; abundance: -; v_gene: TRBV9; CDR3nt: TGTGCCAGCAGCGTGGCGGACAGGGGATACGAGCAGTACTTC; CDR3aa: CASSVADRGYEQYF
j_gene: TRBJ2-7; d_gene: TRBD1; abundance: -; v_gene: TRBV10-3; CDR3nt: TGTGCCATCACCCCGGACAGGCAAGCCTACGAGCAGTACTTC; CDR3aa: CAITPDRQAYEQYF
j_gene: TRBJ1-3; d_gene: TRBD1; abundance: many; v_gene: TRBV7-2; CDR3nt: TGTGCCAGCAGCTCGGACAGGGCTGGAAACACCATATATTTT; CDR3aa: CASSSDRAGNTIYF
j_gene: TRBJ1-1; d_gene: -; abundance: -; v_gene: TRBV5-4; CDR3nt: TGTGCCAGCAGCCCCTCGGCGGGGGGCATGAACACTGAAGCTTTCTTT; CDR3aa: CASSPSAGGMNTEAFF
j_gene: TRBJ1-1; d_gene: -; abundance: -; v_gene: TRBV28; CDR3nt: TGTGCCAGCACCGCGAGGGTGGAAGCTTTCTTT; CDR3aa: CASTARVEAFF
j_gene: TRBJ1-1; d_gene: TRBD1; abundance: -; v_gene: TRBV2; CDR3nt: TGTGCCAGCAGTCCATTTTCCTCCTCAGGGGGGACTGAAGCTTTCTTT; CDR3aa: CASSPFSSSGGTEAFF
j_gene: TRBJ1-6; d_gene: -; abundance: few; v_gene: TRBV6-5; CDR3nt: TGTGCCAGCAGTTACCGCAACCTAGAAAATTCACCCCTCCACTTT; CDR3aa: CASSYRNLENSPLHF
j_gene: TRBJ1-1; d_gene: TRBD1; abundance: -; v_gene: TRBV18; CDR3nt: TGTGCCAGCTCACCACTGGACAGGGCGGGCACTGAAGCTTTCTTT; CDR3aa: CASSPLDRAGTEAFF
j_gene: TRBJ1-2; d_gene: -; abundance: -; v_gene: TRBV28; CDR3nt: TGTGCCAGCAGTGTGAGACCCGGGACATCCGTGTATGGCTACACCTTC; CDR3aa: CASSVRPGTSVYGYTF
j_gene: TRBJ1-5; d_gene: TRBD1; abundance: -; v_gene: TRBV27; CDR3nt: TGTGCCAGCAGCCCTTATGGGACAGGGGTTCAGCCCCAGCATTTT; CDR3aa: CASSPYGTGVQPQHF
j_gene: TRBJ2-3; d_gene: TRBD1; abundance: -; v_gene: TRBV7-2; CDR3nt: TGTGCCAGCAGCAACAGGGGTAGCACAGATACGCAGTATTTT; CDR3aa: CASSNRGSTDTQYF
j_gene: TRBJ1-1; d_gene: -; abundance: -; v_gene: TRBV5-1; CDR3nt: TGCGCCAGCAGCTTGGAGGGAGGGAGGATGAACACTGAAGCTTTCTTT; CDR3aa: CASSLEGGRMNTEAFF
j_gene: TRBJ2-7; d_gene: -; abundance: -; v_gene: TRBV7-9; CDR3nt: TGTTCCAGCAGCCCTCTGCGGCGGGAGCAGTACTTC; CDR3aa: CSSSPLRREQYF
j_gene: TRBJ2-2; d_gene: -; abundance: -; v_gene: TRBV19; CDR3nt: TGTGCCAGTAGGCCGCAGCAGCGGACCGGGGAGCTGTTTTTT; CDR3aa: CASRPQQRTGELFF
j_gene: TRBJ1-1; d_gene: -; abundance: many; v_gene: TRBV15; CDR3nt: TGTGCCACCAGCAGTCCATTGAACACTGAAGCTTTCTTT; CDR3aa: CATSSPLNTEAFF
j_gene: TRBJ2-7; d_gene: TRBD1; abundance: -; v_gene: TRBV18; CDR3nt: TGTGCCAGCTCACTTAACAGGGGAGCCTACGAGCAGTACTTC; CDR3aa: CASSLNRGAYEQYF
j_gene: TRBJ1-5; d_gene: TRBD1; abundance: -; v_gene: TRBV5-1; CDR3nt: TGCGCCAGCAGCCCAGGACAGGCCTCCACCTATAGCAATCAGCCCCAGCATTTT; CDR3aa: CASSPGQASTYSNQPQHF
j_gene: TRBJ1-1; d_gene: -; abundance: -; v_gene: TRBV7-3; CDR3nt: TGTGCCAGCAGCTTTGCCGAGAGCACTGAAGCTTTCTTT; CDR3aa: CASSFAESTEAFF
j_gene: TRBJ2-7; d_gene: TRBD1; abundance: -; v_gene: TRBV11-2; CDR3nt: TGTGCCAGCAGCACTCCTTGGACAGGGGGCACCCTCTACGAGCAGTACTTC; CDR3aa: CASSTPWTGGTLYEQYF
j_gene: TRBJ2-3; d_gene: -; abundance: once; v_gene: TRBV11-3; CDR3nt: TGTGCCAGCAGCTCCGCAGGGAGCACAGATACGCAGTATTTT; CDR3aa: CASSSAGSTDTQYF
j_gene: TRBJ2-5; d_gene: -; abundance: -; v_gene: TRBV6-4; CDR3nt: TGTGCCAGCAGTCCCGCGGGTGGAGGGTCCCAAGAGACCCAGTACTTC; CDR3aa: CASSPAGGGSQETQYF
j_gene: TRBJ2-1; d_gene: TRBD1; abundance: -; v_gene: TRBV7-2; CDR3nt: TGTGCCAGCAGCGGGGGACAGGGGGGAAATGAGCAGTTCTTC; CDR3aa: CASSGGQGGNEQFF
j_gene: TRBJ1-1; d_gene: TRBD1; abundance: -; v_gene: TRBV18; CDR3nt: TGTGCCAGCTCACCACAGGGGGCGAACACTGAAGCTTTCTTT; CDR3aa: CASSPQGANTEAFF
j_gene: TRBJ2-2; d_gene: -; abundance: once; v_gene: TRBV28; CDR3nt: TGTGCCAGCTCTTTGGGCGCCACGAACACCGGGGAGCTGTTTTTT; CDR3aa: CASSLGATNTGELFF
j_gene: TRBJ2-7; d_gene: TRBD1; abundance: -; v_gene: TRBV10-3; CDR3nt: TGTGCCATCAGTGAGGACAGGGTTAGCCCTGGTGAGCAGTACTTC; CDR3aa: CAISEDRVSPGEQYF
j_gene: TRBJ1-5; d_gene: -; abundance: once; v_gene: TRBV5-4; CDR3nt: TGTGCCAGTTCGGTGGGAGGCCCGAATCAGCCCCAGCATTTT; CDR3aa: CASSVGGPNQPQHF
j_gene: TRBJ2-1; d_gene: TRBD1; abundance: -; v_gene: TRBV6-1; CDR3nt: TGTGCCAGCAGTGGGGACAGGACCTACAATGAGCAGTTCTTC; CDR3aa: CASSGDRTYNEQFF
j_gene: TRBJ2-3; d_gene: TRBD1; abundance: -; v_gene: TRBV30; CDR3nt: TGTGCCTGGAGTGTGGGACAGGGTACAGATACGCAGTATTTT; CDR3aa: CAWSVGQGTDTQYF
j_gene: TRBJ1-1; d_gene: -; abundance: once; v_gene: TRBV9; CDR3nt: TGTGCCAGCAGCGTAGGACTGGCGGGGATTGAAGCTTTCTTT; CDR3aa: CASSVGLAGIEAFF
j_gene: TRBJ1-1; d_gene: TRBD1; abundance: few; v_gene: TRBV6-1; CDR3nt: TGTGCCAGCAGTGAAGGGACAGGGAACCGTGAAGCTTTCTTT; CDR3aa: CASSEGTGNREAFF
j_gene: TRBJ2-5; d_gene: -; abundance: few; v_gene: TRBV5-4; CDR3nt: TGTGCCAGCAGCTTGGGTCGGGTCGAGACCCAGTACTTC; CDR3aa: CASSLGRVETQYF
j_gene: TRBJ1-5; d_gene: -; abundance: -; v_gene: TRBV18; CDR3nt: TGTGCCAGCTCATCACCAGAAACAGCCTCCGCCCAGCATTTT; CDR3aa: CASSSPETASAQHF
j_gene: TRBJ2-7; d_gene: TRBD1; abundance: -; v_gene: TRBV7-9; CDR3nt: TGTTCCAGCAGCCAAACGACAGGGATCTACGAGCAGTACTTC; CDR3aa: CSSSQTTGIYEQYF
j_gene: TRBJ2-7; d_gene: -; abundance: -; v_gene: TRBV5-1; CDR3nt: TGCGCCAGCAGCTTCTCCCCGGTGTACGAGCAGTACTTC; CDR3aa: CASSFSPVYEQYF
j_gene: TRBJ2-1; d_gene: -; abundance: -; v_gene: TRBV18; CDR3nt: TGTGCCAGCTCACCAGGGGCAGTTCACAATGAGCAGTTCTTC; CDR3aa: CASSPGAVHNEQFF
j_gene: TRBJ1-1; d_gene: TRBD1; abundance: -; v_gene: TRBV6-6; CDR3nt: TGTGCCAGCAGTTCGCATATGGGACAGTCGAAAACTGAAGCTTTCTTT; CDR3aa: CASSSHMGQSKTEAFF
j_gene: TRBJ1-1; d_gene: TRBD1; abundance: -; v_gene: TRBV5-4; CDR3nt: TGTGCCAGCAGCTTGGGACAGGGCCTAGAAGCTTTCTTT; CDR3aa: CASSLGQGLEAFF
j_gene: TRBJ1-6; d_gene: -; abundance: -; v_gene: TRBV5-7; CDR3nt: TGTGCCAGCAGCTTGGCTCCAGGGAATTCACCCCTCCACTTT; CDR3aa: CASSLAPGNSPLHF
j_gene: TRBJ2-5; d_gene: TRBD1; abundance: few; v_gene: TRBV7-3; CDR3nt: TGTGCCAGCAGCCCCGGACAGGGGGAGACCCAGTACTTC; CDR3aa: CASSPGQGETQYF
j_gene: TRBJ2-7; d_gene: -; abundance: -; v_gene: TRBV4-3; CDR3nt: TGCGCCAGCAGCCAAGGGACAGTCTCCCTAAGGAACGAGCAGTACTTC; CDR3aa: CASSQGTVSLRNEQYF
j_gene: TRBJ2-7; d_gene: TRBD1; abundance: -; v_gene: TRBV5-1; CDR3nt: TGCGCCAGCAGCTTTGCAGGGACAGGGGCGGGCGAGCAGTACTTC; CDR3aa: CASSFAGTGAGEQYF
j_gene: TRBJ2-7; d_gene: -; abundance: once; v_gene: TRBV28; CDR3nt: TGTGCCAGCAGTTTATCTTCGAGGGACATTCGTGACTACGAGCAGTACTTC; CDR3aa: CASSLSSRDIRDYEQYF
j_gene: TRBJ1-2; d_gene: -; abundance: once; v_gene: TRBV7-3; CDR3nt: TGTGCCAGCAGCTTTACTCCATTACAGGGCCGAAGGGATGGCTACACCTTC; CDR3aa: CASSFTPLQGRRDGYTF
j_gene: TRBJ1-3; d_gene: -; abundance: -; v_gene: TRBV29-1; CDR3nt: TGCAGCGTTAGCGACAGTTCTGGAAACACCATATATTTT; CDR3aa: CSVSDSSGNTIYF